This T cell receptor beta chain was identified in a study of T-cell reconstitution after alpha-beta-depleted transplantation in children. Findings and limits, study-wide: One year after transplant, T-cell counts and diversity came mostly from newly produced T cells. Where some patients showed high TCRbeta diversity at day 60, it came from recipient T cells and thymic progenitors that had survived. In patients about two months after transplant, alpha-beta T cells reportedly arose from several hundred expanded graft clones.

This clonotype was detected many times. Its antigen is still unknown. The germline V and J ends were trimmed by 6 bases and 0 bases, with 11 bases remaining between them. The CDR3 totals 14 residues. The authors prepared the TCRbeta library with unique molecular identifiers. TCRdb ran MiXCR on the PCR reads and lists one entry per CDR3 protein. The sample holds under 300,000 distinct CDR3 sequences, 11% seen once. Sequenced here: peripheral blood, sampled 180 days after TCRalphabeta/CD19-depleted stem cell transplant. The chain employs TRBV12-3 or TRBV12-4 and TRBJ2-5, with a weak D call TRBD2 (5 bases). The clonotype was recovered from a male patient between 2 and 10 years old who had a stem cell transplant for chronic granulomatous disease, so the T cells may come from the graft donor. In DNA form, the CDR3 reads TGTGCCAGCAGCCCTGACGGGAACCAAGAGACCCAGTACTTC. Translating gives CASSPDGNQETQYF.